Below, one T cell receptor beta chain is given with its context. The junction departs from germline at one end; a sequencing error may be responsible. The same CDR3 is also encoded by other DNA sequences in this sample. Germline CDR1 is MNHEY and CDR2 is SVGAGI. The CDR3 consists of 14 residues. These data come from a study of cytomegalovirus exposure and HLA in healthy donors. It was with 60 Vbeta and 13 Jbeta primers that the PCR ran. Produced via immunoSEQ multiplex PCR; TCRdb's table is partial and in-frame only. The sample contains around 88,000 clones, around 74% of which appear only once. This TCR was sampled from a man between 45 and 60 years old in good health and CMV-seropositive. This chain links TRBV6-5 with TRBJ1-1; unclear D gene. Sequenced: PBMCs. CDR3 loop: CASSQRRGNSEAFF. CDR3 bases: TGTGCCAGCAGTCAAAGGCGAGGGAACTCTGAAGCCTTCTTT.